The 25 T cell receptor beta chains below come from one sample, sequenced in a study of blood T cells in healthy people across ages. With a J-beta primer mix and a sample-barcoded 5' primer, a second PCR ran 7 to 11 cycles. TCRdb re-derived calls from the 5' RACE reads in MiXCR, one entry per CDR3 protein. Of around 1.5 million distinct CDR3 sequences detected, around 36% appear once; the ten largest clones hold around 10%. Sequencing used blood. Source of these receptors: a woman aged 25 to 39 in good health.

This clonotype was observed many times. V is TRBV20-1 and J is TRBJ2-1, with TRBD2 matching 9 bases. This CDR3 comprises 16 residues. Germline loops: CDR1 DFQATT, CDR2 SNEGSKA (reference sequence). J gave up 2 bases and V 0 bases, and 5 bases lay outside the gene matches. CDR3 protein: CSARDSGSGTYNEQFF. As DNA, the CDR3 is TGCAGTGCTAGAGATAGCGGGAGTGGGACCTACAATGAGCAGTTCTTC.

Many counts were recorded for this clonotype. The chain joins TRBV29-1 to TRBJ2-1; no clear D. Germline CDR1 is SQVTM and CDR2 is ANQGSEA. The V gene lost 5 bases and the J gene lost 4 bases, with 9 bases spanning the gap. The length of the CDR3 is 12 residues. The CDR3 DNA reads as TGCAGCGTTAGAACCACTTACAATGAGCAGTTCTTC. Its translation is CSVRTTYNEQFF.

The chain uses TRBV4-1 and TRBJ2-7; D may correspond to TRBD1 or TRBD2 (5 bases each). Germline V lookup: CDR1 MGHRA, CDR2 YSYEKL. The CDR3 totals 13 residues. V was shortened by 4 bases and J by 4 bases, with 11 bases between the two germline ends. The CDR3 region has the DNA TGCGCCAGCAGCCTGGGGGAACAGTACGAGCAGTACTTC. The encoded protein is CASSLGEQYEQYF.

The chain links TRBV27 to TRBJ2-7; 9 bases map to TRBD2. V trimming: 2 bases; J trimming: 6 bases; junction bases outside the gene matches: 5. The CDR3 contains 14 residues. The germline V gene has CDR1 MNHEY and CDR2 SMNVEV (reference sequence). The CDR3 DNA reads as TGTGCCAGCAGTTTAGGGACTAGCAGTTTCGAGCAGTACTTC. Amino acids: CASSLGTSSFEQYF.

The chain employs TRBV15 and TRBJ2-5, with no clear D. Trimming took 8 bases from V and 5 from J, leaving 9 bases between them. The CDR3 contains 11 residues. Per germline, CDR1 LNHNV and CDR2 YYDKDF (reference sequence). As DNA, the CDR3 is TGTGCCACCCAAACCGGGGAGACCCAGTACTTC. It translates to CATQTGETQYF.

This clonotype appeared a few times. This chain joins TRBV28 and TRBJ2-7; D perhaps matches TRBD1 (5 bases). CDR1 and CDR2 from the germline V gene are MDHEN and SYDVKM. The V end was cut by 5 bases, the J end by 1 base, with 27 bases between. The CDR3 extends over 19 amino acids. CDR3 sequence: CASSPLRQTLNKFSYEQYF. For the CDR3, the DNA is TGTGCCAGCAGTCCCCTAAGACAGACCCTTAATAAATTTTCCTACGAGCAGTACTTC.

V usage is TRBV7-9 and J usage is TRBJ1-6; D is ambiguous. This CDR3 is built from 15 residues. Trimming left V 5 bases short and J 8 bases short, with 16 bases between. Per the germline V gene, CDR1 is SEHNR and CDR2 is FQNEAQ (reference sequence). The CDR3 spells CASSPGGITDSPLHF. The CDR3 bases are TGTGCCAGCAGCCCCGGAGGAATCACGGATTCACCCCTCCACTTT. The whole variable domain, remainder taken from reference TRBV7-9 and TRBJ1-6, is DTGVSQNPRHKITKRGQNVTFRCDPISEHNRLYWYRQTLGQGPEFLTYFQNEAQLEKSRLLSDRFSAERPKGSFSTLEIQRTEQGDSAMYLCASSPGGITDSPLHFGNGTRLTVT.

This clonotype has just a few counts. The chain has TRBV4-2 and TRBJ1-2; D gene unclear. The CDR3 runs 16 residues. Germline-derived CDR1 and CDR2 are LGHNA and YNFKEQ. The V end lost 0 bases, the J end lost 4 bases, and 15 bases lay between the germline ends. The CDR3 DNA reads TGTGCCAGCAGCCAAGATTTAGGTATAGACGGCTATGGCTACACCTTC. Its translation is CASSQDLGIDGYGYTF.

The V and J genes are TRBV10-3 and TRBJ2-2; D call uncertain. The germline CDR1 and CDR2 sequences are ENHRY and SYGVKD. This CDR3 has 17 residues. V shed 6 bases and J shed 5 bases, with 22 bases lying between them. The CDR3 protein is CAISQTVDRVLTGELFF. The CDR3 DNA reads TGTGCCATCAGCCAGACTGTGGATCGGGTATTAACCGGGGAGCTGTTTTTT.

CDR3 DNA sequence: TGTGCCAGCAGCCTTATGGGGTGGCAGACGTACCAAGAGACCCAGTACTTC. This encodes CASSLMGWQTYQETQYF. The chain joins TRBV11-2 to TRBJ2-5, with D hard to call. CDR3 size: 17 residues. CDR1 SGHAT and CDR2 FQNNGV come from the germline V gene. V was clipped by 5 bases and J by 0 bases, with 19 bases between them.

The V and J genes are TRBV9 and TRBJ2-1, with 11 bases lining up with TRBD2. V lost 0 bases to trimming and J lost 0 bases; unmatched junction nucleotides: 5. Germline CDR1 is SGDLS and CDR2 is YYNGEE. There are 18 residues in the CDR3. CDR3 bases: TGTGCCAGCAGCGTAGAGGCTAGCGGGAGGAGCTCCTACAATGAGCAGTTCTTC. Encoded protein: CASSVEASGRSSYNEQFF.

The chain combines TRBV20-1 with TRBJ2-1, with 15 bases aligning to TRBD2. This CDR3 is built from 16 residues. Germline trimming cut 8 bases from V and 7 bases from J; bases unmatched to any gene: 12. Germline V gives CDR1 DFQATT, CDR2 SNEGSKA (reference sequence). As DNA, the CDR3 is TGCAGTACTGGAGCCTGGACTAGCGGGGGGGTAAATGAGCAGTTCTTC. Translating gives CSTGAWTSGGVNEQFF.

The V gene is TRBV28, the J gene TRBJ2-3, with a weak D call TRBD2 (6 bases). Deletions cut 6 bases from V and 4 bases from J, with 20 bases between. The CDR3 consists of 16 residues. Germline V gene data show CDR1 as MDHEN and CDR2 as SYDVKM. CDR3 sequence (DNA): TGTGCCAGCAGGGTAGGAGGGACCCCAGGACCAGATACGCAGTATTTT. The encoded protein is CASRVGGTPGPDTQYF.

This clonotype was seen a handful of times. This chain connects TRBV4-1 to TRBJ1-2, with a possible D match to TRBD1 (5 bases). The CDR3 has 15 amino acids. CDR1 and CDR2 (germline): MGHRA, YSYEKL. Trimming took 0 bases from V and 3 from J, leaving 11 bases between them. CDR3 sequence reads: CASSQDDGGDYGYTF. CDR3 DNA sequence: TGCGCCAGCAGCCAAGATGACGGGGGTGACTATGGCTACACCTTC.

The chain recombines TRBV3-1 with TRBJ2-5; tentatively, D is TRBD2 (6 bases). V was shortened by 4 bases and J by 11 bases, with 23 bases between the two germline ends. This CDR3 is built from 15 residues. Germline values: CDR1 LGHDT, CDR2 YNNKEL (reference sequence). In DNA form, the CDR3 reads TGTGCCAGCAGCCGAGAAACTAGCATGGTCGGGCAGCAGTACTTC. Residues: CASSRETSMVGQQYF.

This rearrangement joins TRBV13 to TRBJ2-1; maybe TRBD1 (6 bases). The CDR3 consists of 17 residues. Trimming took off 1 base at V and 0 bases at J, with 13 bases between the two ends. The germline V gene encodes CDR1 PRHDT and CDR2 FYEKMQ (reference sequence). The CDR3 DNA reads TGTGCCAGCAGCTTAGTCAGGGGTTCCGGCTCCTACAATGAGCAGTTCTTC. Amino acids: CASSLVRGSGSYNEQFF.

The CDR3 loop reads CASSQRTGGAQEQPQHF. The CDR3 DNA follows: TGTGCCAGCAGCCAGCGGACAGGGGGCGCGCAGGAACAGCCCCAGCATTTT. The V and J genes are TRBV4-2 and TRBJ1-5; 11 bases fit TRBD1. The germline V gene has CDR1 LGHNA and CDR2 YNFKEQ. V lost 3 bases to trimming and J lost 7 bases; unmatched junction nucleotides: 11. This CDR3 region has 17 residues.

This clonotype has more than one count but fewer than ten. This sequence joins TRBV9 and TRBJ1-2; possible D gene TRBD1, 6 bases. Germline CDR1 SGDLS, CDR2 YYNGEE. V lost 4 bases, J lost 4 bases, and 20 bases lay in between. The CDR3 totals 16 residues. CDR3 nucleotides: TGTGCCAGCAGCCCCAGTTGGGGGGCGGCTGGCTATGGCTACACCTTC. Residues: CASSPSWGAAGYGYTF.

The chain links TRBV6-6 to TRBJ1-2; weak D call: TRBD1 (5 bases). This CDR3 is 12 amino acids long. The ends were cut back, 7 bases at V and 4 bases at J, with 10 bases in the middle. CDR1 is MNHNY and CDR2 is SVGAGI in the germline V gene (reference sequence). The CDR3 DNA reads as TGTGCCAGCATGTCGGGGGGCTATGGCTACACCTTC. Its protein product is CASMSGGYGYTF.

There are a few counts of this clonotype. This chain connects TRBV10-2 to TRBJ2-6; weak D call: TRBD1 (5 bases). Germline CDR1 is WSHSY and CDR2 is SAAADI. V lost 8 bases, J lost 0 bases, and 11 bases lay in between. This CDR3 has 15 residues. Written as DNA, the CDR3 is TGCGCCAGCTGTTTGGACAACTCTGGGGCCAACGTCCTGACTTTC. It specifies CASCLDNSGANVLTF.

This clonotype appeared a few times. This sequence joins TRBV29-1 and TRBJ2-3, with TRBD2 identical over 12 bases. Trimming removed 2 bases from V and 0 bases from J; junction bases left unmatched: 0. The CDR3 is 15 residues long. Germline CDR1 reads SQVTM; CDR2 reads ANQGSEA. In nucleotides, the CDR3 is TGCAGCGTTGAAACTAGCGGGGGGAGCACAGATACGCAGTATTTT. It yields the protein CSVETSGGSTDTQYF.

This chain joins TRBV20-1 and TRBJ2-7; D unclear. Trimming removed 2 bases from V and 3 bases from J, with 11 bases in between. The CDR3 loop spans 13 amino acids. From germline, CDR1 is DFQATT and CDR2 SNEGSKA (reference sequence). The CDR3 DNA reads TGCAGTGCTAGAAAGGTGGCAGGCTACGAGCAGTACTTC. Translation: CSARKVAGYEQYF.

The genes are TRBV7-9 and TRBJ2-1; 8 nucleotides align to TRBD2. The CDR3 totals 15 residues. The V gene end was trimmed by 5 bases and the J gene end by 2 bases; junction bases not matched to a gene: 5. Germline CDR1 reads SEHNR; CDR2 reads FQNEAQ (reference sequence). The CDR3 nucleotides read TGTGCCAGCAGCACCACTAGCGGAACCTACAATGAGCAGTTCTTC. Translated: CASSTTSGTYNEQFF.

Only a few counts were recorded for this clonotype. Mismatch with germline at one junction end may stem from a read error. The chain combines TRBV4-1 with TRBJ2-3, with TRBD2 identical over 10 bases. CDR1 and CDR2 (germline): MGHRA, YSYEKL. CDR3 length: 15 amino acids. This chain's CDR3 is CASSRTSGSTDTRYF. The CDR3 coding sequence is TGCGCCAGCAGTAGGACTAGCGGCAGCACAGATACGCGGTATTTT.

The chain couples TRBV20-1 to TRBJ2-2; 10 nucleotides agree with TRBD1. The junction had 4 bases not matched to a gene; V was cut back by 4 bases and J by 2 bases. This CDR3 region has 15 residues. The germline V gene encodes CDR1 DFQATT and CDR2 SNEGSKA (reference sequence). This CDR3 is CSAKRQGANTGELFF. The CDR3 coding sequence is TGCAGTGCTAAAAGACAGGGGGCCAACACCGGGGAGCTGTTTTTT.